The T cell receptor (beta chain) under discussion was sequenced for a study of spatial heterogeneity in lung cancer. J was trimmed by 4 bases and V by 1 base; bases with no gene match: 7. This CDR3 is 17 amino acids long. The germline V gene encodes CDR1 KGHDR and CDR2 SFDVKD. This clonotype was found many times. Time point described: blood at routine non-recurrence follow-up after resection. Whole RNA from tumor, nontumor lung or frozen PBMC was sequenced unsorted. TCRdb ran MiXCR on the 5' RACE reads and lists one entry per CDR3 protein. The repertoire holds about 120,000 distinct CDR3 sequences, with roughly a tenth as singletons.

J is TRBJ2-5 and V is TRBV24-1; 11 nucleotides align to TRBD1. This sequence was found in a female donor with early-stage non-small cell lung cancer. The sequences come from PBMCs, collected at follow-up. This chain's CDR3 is CATSDFGTGGKGETQYF. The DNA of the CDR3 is TGTGCCACCAGTGATTTCGGGACAGGGGGTAAGGGAGAGACCCAGTACTTC.